The 8 T cell receptor beta chains below all came from one sample that was sequenced in a study of a mutant IDH1 vaccine in newly diagnosed glioma. Using immunoSEQ multiplex PCR, the repertoire was profiled, and TCRdb retains in-frame clones only, with some absent. The table has around 57,000 clones, around 89% seen once. These receptors' antigens are unknown. As for time point: week 11, during vaccination. Doses comprised 300 ug of mutant IDH1 20-mer peptide each, plus topical imiquimod. This specimen consisted of PBMCs, obtained from a glioma patient whose treatment included an IDH1 peptide vaccine. These TCRs come from a man aged 40-50 years with glioma.

The CDR3 DNA reads TGTGCCACTCGGGCGATAATGGCCACCGGGGAGCTGTTTTTT. Its translation: CATRAIMATGELFF. The rearrangement uses TRBV7-2 and TRBJ2-2; D not resolved. V lost 10 bases to trimming and J lost 4 bases, with 16 bases between them. Looked up from germline, CDR1 is SGHTA and CDR2 is FQGNSA. The CDR3 length is 14 residues.

This clone has more than one count but fewer than ten. The chain carries TRBV2 and TRBJ1-5, with D possibly matching TRBD1 (5 bases). V was trimmed by 10 bases and J by 4 bases, leaving 14 bases between them. The CDR3 consists of 13 residues. Germline V lookup: CDR1 SNHLY, CDR2 FYNNEI. In nucleotides, the CDR3 is TGTGCCACCAATTTTAACAGGAATCAGCCCCAGCATTTT. It is translated as CATNFNRNQPQHF.

The CDR3 region is CASSGGGLNTEAFF. DNA of the CDR3: TGTGCCAGCAGCGGCGGGGGGTTGAACACTGAAGCTTTCTTT. The chain is built from TRBV9 and TRBJ1-1, with a tentative D call TRBD1 (5 bases). The length of the CDR3 is 14 residues. V lost 3 bases and J 0 bases, leaving 9 bases between the germline ends. Germline V gene lookup returns CDR1 SGDLS and CDR2 YYNGEE.

The chain joins TRBV20-1 to TRBJ1-2; a possible D gene is TRBD1 (6 bases). Germline V lookup: CDR1 DFQATT, CDR2 SNEGSKA (reference sequence). Trimming removed 5 bases from V and 8 bases from J, with 12 bases in between. This CDR3 has 11 amino acids. The chain's CDR3 is CSAFTRGGYTF. The CDR3 coding sequence is TGCAGTGCTTTCACCAGGGGAGGCTACACCTTC.

The J gene is TRBJ1-2, the V gene TRBV5-1; TRBD1 might be the D (6 bases). The germline V gene has CDR1 SGHRS and CDR2 YFSETQ. The V and J ends lost 0 bases and 3 bases respectively, with 9 bases between them. The CDR3 has 14 amino acids. The CDR3 spells CASSLAGADYGYTF. The CDR3 region has the DNA TGCGCCAGCAGCTTGGCGGGGGCGGACTATGGCTACACCTTC.

This clone was observed a few times. The chain recombines TRBV7-8 with TRBJ2-3; 8 nucleotides align to TRBD2. CDR1 SGHVS and CDR2 FQNEAQ come from the germline V gene. The CDR3 sequence is 20 residues long. The J segment lost 5 bases and the V segment lost 1 base, leaving 20 bases of the junction unmatched. The CDR3 sequence is CASSLDLLGSLAGIGDTQYF. In DNA, the CDR3 is TGTGCCAGCAGCTTAGATCTTCTTGGGTCGTTAGCGGGAATTGGAGATACGCAGTATTTT.

The rearrangement joins TRBV6-1 to TRBJ2-7; possibly TRBD1 for D (5 bases). V was shortened by 3 bases and J by 6 bases, with 18 bases between the two germline ends. CDR3 length equals 15 residues. Germline V CDR1 and CDR2: MNHNS, SASEGT. CDR3 bases: TGTGCCAGCAGTGACCTTTTCTCCAGGGTGTTCGAGCAGTACGTC. Its protein product is CASSDLFSRVFEQYV.

This clone occurred a few times. The CDR3 DNA sequence: TGTGCCAGCAGCTTAGGACAGGGGACTGGAAACACCATATATTTT. It is translated as CASSLGQGTGNTIYF. V and J are TRBV5-4 and TRBJ1-3; 9 nucleotides align to TRBD1. Germline values: CDR1 SGHNT, CDR2 YYREEE (reference sequence). V lost 2 bases, J lost 2 bases, and 2 bases stayed unmatched. This CDR3 contains 15 residues. The full variable domain, its missing parts supplied by reference TRBV5-4 and TRBJ1-3, is ETGVTQSPTHLIKTRGQQVTLRCSSQSGHNTVSWYQQALGQGPQFIFQYYREEENGRGNFPPRFSGLQFPNYSSELNVNALELDDSALYLCASSLGQGTGNTIYFGEGSWLTVV.